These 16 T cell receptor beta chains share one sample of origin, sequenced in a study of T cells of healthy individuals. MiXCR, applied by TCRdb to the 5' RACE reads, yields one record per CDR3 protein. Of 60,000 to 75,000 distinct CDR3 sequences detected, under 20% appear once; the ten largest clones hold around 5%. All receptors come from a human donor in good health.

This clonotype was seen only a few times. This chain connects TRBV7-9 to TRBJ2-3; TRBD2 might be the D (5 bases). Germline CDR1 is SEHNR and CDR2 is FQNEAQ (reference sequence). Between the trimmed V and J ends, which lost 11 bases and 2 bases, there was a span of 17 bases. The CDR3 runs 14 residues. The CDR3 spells CASAEGGHTDTQYF. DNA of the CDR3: TGTGCCTCCGCCGAGGGCGGTCACACAGATACGCAGTATTTT. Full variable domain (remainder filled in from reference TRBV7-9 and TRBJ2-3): DTGVSQNPRHKITKRGQNVTFRCDPISEHNRLYWYRQTLGQGPEFLTYFQNEAQLEKSRLLSDRFSAERPKGSFSTLEIQRTEQGDSAMYLCASAEGGHTDTQYFGPGTRLTVL.

DNA for the CDR3: TGTGCCAGCAGTTACTCTGGGACAGGGGTCGGAAGCACAGATACGCAGTATTTT. This translates into CASSYSGTGVGSTDTQYF. V and J are TRBV6-5 and TRBJ2-3; TRBD1 matches 10 bases. V lost 0 bases and J lost 0; bases outside the gene matches: 6. Germline V gene lookup returns CDR1 MNHEY and CDR2 SVGAGI. The CDR3 covers 18 residues.

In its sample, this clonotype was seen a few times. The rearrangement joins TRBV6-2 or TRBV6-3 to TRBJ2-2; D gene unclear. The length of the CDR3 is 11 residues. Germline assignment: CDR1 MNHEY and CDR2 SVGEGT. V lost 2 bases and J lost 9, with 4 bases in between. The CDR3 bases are TGTGCCAGCAGTTACCTCAGGGAGCTGTTTTTT. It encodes CASSYLRELFF.

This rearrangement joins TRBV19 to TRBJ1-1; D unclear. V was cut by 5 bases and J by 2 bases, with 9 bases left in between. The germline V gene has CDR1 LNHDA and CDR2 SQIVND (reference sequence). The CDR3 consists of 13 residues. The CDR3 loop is CASSAGFNTEAFF. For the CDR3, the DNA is TGTGCCAGTAGTGCGGGTTTTAACACTGAAGCTTTCTTT.

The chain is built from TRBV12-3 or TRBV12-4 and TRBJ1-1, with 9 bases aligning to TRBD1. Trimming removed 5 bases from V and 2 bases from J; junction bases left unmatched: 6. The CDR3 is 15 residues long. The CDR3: CASSALQGANTEAFF. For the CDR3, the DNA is TGTGCCAGCAGTGCGCTACAGGGGGCAAACACTGAAGCTTTCTTT.

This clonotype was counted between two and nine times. This CDR3 is CASSLGDGKRGGRKNEQYF. In nucleotides, the CDR3 is TGTGCCAGCAGTTTAGGCGACGGGAAGCGGGGGGGCCGTAAGAACGAGCAGTACTTC. V and J are TRBV27 and TRBJ2-7, with 10 bases lining up with TRBD2. J lost 5 bases, V lost 2 bases, and 18 bases had no gene match. Germline V gene sequence: CDR1 MNHEY, CDR2 SMNVEV (reference sequence). The CDR3 sequence is 19 residues long.

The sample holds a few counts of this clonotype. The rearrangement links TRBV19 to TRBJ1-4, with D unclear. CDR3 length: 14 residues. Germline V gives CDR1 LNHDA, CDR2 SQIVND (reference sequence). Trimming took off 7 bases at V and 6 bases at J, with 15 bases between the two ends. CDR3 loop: CASTSSREYEKLFF. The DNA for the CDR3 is TGTGCCAGTACCTCATCAAGGGAGTATGAAAAACTGTTTTTT.

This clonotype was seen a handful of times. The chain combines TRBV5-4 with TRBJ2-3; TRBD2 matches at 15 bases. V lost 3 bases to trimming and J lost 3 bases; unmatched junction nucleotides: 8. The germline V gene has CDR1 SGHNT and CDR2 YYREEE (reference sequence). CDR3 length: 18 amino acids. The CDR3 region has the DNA TGTGCCAGCAGCTCCGGACTAGCGGGAGGGCCAGGGACAGATACGCAGTATTTT. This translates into CASSSGLAGGPGTDTQYF.

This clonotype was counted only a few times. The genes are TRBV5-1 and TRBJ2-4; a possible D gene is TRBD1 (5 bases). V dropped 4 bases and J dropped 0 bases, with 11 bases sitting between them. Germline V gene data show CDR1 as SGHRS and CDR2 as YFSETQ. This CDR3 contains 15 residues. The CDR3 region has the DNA TGCGCCAGCAGCCCAGGGCTCCTAGCCAAAAACATTCAGTACTTC. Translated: CASSPGLLAKNIQYF.

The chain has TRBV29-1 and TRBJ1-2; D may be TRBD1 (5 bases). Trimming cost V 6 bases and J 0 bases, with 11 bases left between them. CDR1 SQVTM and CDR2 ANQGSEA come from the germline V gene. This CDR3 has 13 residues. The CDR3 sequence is CSVHGQANYGYTF. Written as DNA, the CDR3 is TGCAGCGTCCACGGACAAGCTAACTATGGCTACACCTTC.

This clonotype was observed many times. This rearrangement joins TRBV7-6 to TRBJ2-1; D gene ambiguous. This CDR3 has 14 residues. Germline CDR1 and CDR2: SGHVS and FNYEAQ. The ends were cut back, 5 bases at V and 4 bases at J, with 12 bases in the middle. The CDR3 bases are TGTGCCAGCAGCCCGAGAGGCTCTTACAATGAGCAGTTCTTC. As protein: CASSPRGSYNEQFF.

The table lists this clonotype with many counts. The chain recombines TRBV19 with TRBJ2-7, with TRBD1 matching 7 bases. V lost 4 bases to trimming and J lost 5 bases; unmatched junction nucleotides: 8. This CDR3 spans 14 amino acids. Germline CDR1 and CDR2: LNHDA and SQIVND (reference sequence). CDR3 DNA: TGTGCCAGTAGTACCCAGACAGGGTCCAACGAGCAGTACTTC. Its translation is CASSTQTGSNEQYF.

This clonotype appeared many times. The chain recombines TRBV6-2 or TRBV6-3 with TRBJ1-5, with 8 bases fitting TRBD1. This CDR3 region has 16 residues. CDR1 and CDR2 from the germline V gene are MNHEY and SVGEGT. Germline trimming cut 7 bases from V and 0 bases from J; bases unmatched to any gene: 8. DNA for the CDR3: TGTGCCAGCACCCCCCGAACAGGGGGTAGCAATCAGCCCCAGCATTTT. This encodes CASTPRTGGSNQPQHF.

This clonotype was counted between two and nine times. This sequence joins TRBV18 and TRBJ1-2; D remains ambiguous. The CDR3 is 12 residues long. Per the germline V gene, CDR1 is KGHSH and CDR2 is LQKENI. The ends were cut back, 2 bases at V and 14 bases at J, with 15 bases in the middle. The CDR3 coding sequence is TGTGCCAGCTCACCAAGCGGACCCTTCGAGACCTTC. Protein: CASSPSGPFETF.

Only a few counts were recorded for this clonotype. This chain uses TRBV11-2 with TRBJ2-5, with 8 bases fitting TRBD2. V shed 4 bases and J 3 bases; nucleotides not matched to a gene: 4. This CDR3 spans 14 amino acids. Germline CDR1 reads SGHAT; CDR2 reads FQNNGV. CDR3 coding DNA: TGTGCCAGCAGCTCGGGACTAGGGGAAGAGACCCAGTACTTC. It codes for CASSSGLGEETQYF.

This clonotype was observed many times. CDR3 region: CASSFPQSKYEQYF. The CDR3, as DNA: TGTGCCAGCAGCTTCCCACAGAGCAAGTACGAGCAGTACTTC. This chain uses TRBV5-6 with TRBJ2-7; D not resolved. Trimming stripped 2 bases from V and 4 bases from J, with 13 bases between. The CDR3 has 14 amino acids. CDR1 and CDR2 from the germline V gene are SGHDT and YYEEEE.